This TCR beta chain emerged from a study of post-analysis software for immune sequencing data. Broader study findings: Patients had higher frequencies than controls of five or six TRBV segments, including TRBV5-6, TRBV5-1 and TRBV20-1.

Included in the TCR beta cDNA libraries were unique molecular identifiers. MiXCR, run by TCRdb on the PCR reads, gives a single entry per CDR3 protein. The sample yields around 500,000 distinct CDR3 sequences, roughly 34% seen once. About this clonotype itself: Its specificity is not known.

The CDR3 runs to 13 residues. Trimming cost V 6 bases and J 6 bases, with 11 bases left between them. CDR1 and CDR2 (germline): MNHEY, SVGAGI. The source is a girl younger than 18 with multiple sclerosis. The specimen sequenced was blood. The chain carries TRBV6-5 and TRBJ1-4, with D tentatively TRBD1 (6 bases). The CDR3 nucleotides are TGTGCCAGCAGGGGGGGGGCATATGAAAAACTGTTTTTT. It is translated as CASRGGAYEKLFF.